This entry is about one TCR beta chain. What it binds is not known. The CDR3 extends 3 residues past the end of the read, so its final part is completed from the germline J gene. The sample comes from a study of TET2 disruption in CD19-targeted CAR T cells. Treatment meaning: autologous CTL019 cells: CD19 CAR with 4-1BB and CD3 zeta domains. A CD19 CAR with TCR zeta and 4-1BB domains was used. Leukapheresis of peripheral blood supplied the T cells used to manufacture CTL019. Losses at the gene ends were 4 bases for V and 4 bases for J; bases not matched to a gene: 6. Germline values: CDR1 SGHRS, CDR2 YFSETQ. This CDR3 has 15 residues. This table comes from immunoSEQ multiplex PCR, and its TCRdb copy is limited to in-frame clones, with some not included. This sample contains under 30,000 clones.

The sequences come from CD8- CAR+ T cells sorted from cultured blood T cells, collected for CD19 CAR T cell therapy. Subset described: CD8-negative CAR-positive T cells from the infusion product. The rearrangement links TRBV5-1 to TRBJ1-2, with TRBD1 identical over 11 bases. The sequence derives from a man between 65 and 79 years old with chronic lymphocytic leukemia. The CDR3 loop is CASSQTGQGGYGYTF. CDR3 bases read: TGCGCCAGCAGCCAAACGGGACAGGGGGGCTATGGC.